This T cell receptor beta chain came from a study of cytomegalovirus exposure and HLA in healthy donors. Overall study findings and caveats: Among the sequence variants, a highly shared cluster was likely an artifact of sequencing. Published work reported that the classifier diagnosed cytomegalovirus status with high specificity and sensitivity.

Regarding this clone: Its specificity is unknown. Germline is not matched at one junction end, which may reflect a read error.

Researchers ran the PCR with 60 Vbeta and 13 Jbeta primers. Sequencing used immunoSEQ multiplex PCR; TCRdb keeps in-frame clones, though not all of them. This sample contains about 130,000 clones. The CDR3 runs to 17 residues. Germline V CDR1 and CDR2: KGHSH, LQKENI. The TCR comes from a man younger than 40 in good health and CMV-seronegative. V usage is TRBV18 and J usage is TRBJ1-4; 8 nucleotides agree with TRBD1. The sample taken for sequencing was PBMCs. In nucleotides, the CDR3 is TGTGCCAGCTCTCCACCTTCTTTGGACAGGGCTGGTGAAAAACTGTTTTTT. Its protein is CASSPPSLDRAGEKLFF.